The T cell receptor (beta chain) described here comes from a study of blood T cell repertoires in COVID-19. Study details: Researchers got acute and convalescent COVID-19 samples from the United States, Italy and Spain. From T cells, B-cell-depleted T cells, or PBMCs came the material, which was cDNA or gDNA.

In the authors' methods: Nucleated cell number was recorded as an estimate derived from reference gene primer amplification. Generated by immunoSEQ multiplex PCR, the TCRdb table keeps only in-frame clones and is missing some. V, J and clone size reflect that table, while D and trimming were determined from the DNA. In the table there are under 150,000 clones, 90% of which are singletons. The TCR originated in a human donor with active COVID-19. The donor label of this sample is uncertain. The sequencing sample was made of peripheral blood.

The CDR3 nucleotides read TGTGCCAGCGGGACAGTCCCAGATACGCAGTATTTT. Amino acid sequence: CASGTVPDTQYF. The chain uses TRBV14 and TRBJ2-3, with 7 bases lining up with TRBD1. The V and J ends lost 8 bases and 4 bases, in that order; junction bases with no gene match: 3. Germline values: CDR1 SGHDN, CDR2 FVKESK. CDR3 length equals 12 residues.